Sequencing of this T cell receptor beta chain was carried out in a study of shared clonotypes between healthy human individuals. Study-wide results and caveats: Memory subsets generally showed smaller estimated richness than naive subsets did.

This clone appeared once. Its target is not known. There are 13 residues in the CDR3. The ends were cut back, 4 bases at V and 1 base at J, with 5 bases in the middle. Germline V CDR1 and CDR2: SGHRS, YFSETQ. Replicate PCRs for sorted subsets used roughly 200 ng DNA; this equaled 25,000 to 35,000 T cell genomes. Method: immunoSEQ multiplex PCR; TCRdb's copy keeps in-frame clones and lacks some. Here the sample spans roughly 2,300,000 clones, about nine tenths being singletons. Material: naive CD4+ T cells from PBMCs. Described subset: CD45RA+ positively selected. The genes are TRBV5-1 and TRBJ1-4; D is ambiguous. The sequence was obtained from a man aged 18 to 30 in good health. Some clones in this sample may be carry-over from other donors' samples. CDR3 region: CASSPRTNEKLFF. The CDR3 DNA reads as TGCGCCAGCAGCCCGAGAACTAATGAAAAACTGTTTTTT.